Described below is a single T cell receptor (beta chain) sequence and its context. Its antigen is still unknown. The table came from immunoSEQ multiplex PCR; TCRdb's copy has only in-frame clones and leaves some out. The top ten hold about 10% of the sample, which has over 14,000 clones, around 80% seen once. These data are taken from a study of PD-1 blockade in mismatch repair-deficient tumors. Notes on the study in general: About 4.5% of the 142 peptide-expanded blood TCRs were also found in tumor. After pembrolizumab, tumor-resident clones rose rapidly, then generally contracted before radiologic responses.

Time point described: roughly 9-day in vitro stimulation with candidate neoantigen peptide 5. Six or seven ELISpot-reactive neoantigen peptides each drove a 10-day in vitro stimulation. Trimming removed 7 bases at V and 7 bases at J, with 11 bases between. This CDR3 is built from 11 residues. In germline, CDR1 is MNHEY, CDR2 SVGAGI. The V and J genes are TRBV6-5 and TRBJ2-7, with no clear D. The TCR comes from an adult with mismatch repair-deficient cancer. This sample comprised cells cultured in vitro, obtained from a patient treated with pembrolizumab. The CDR3 bases are TGTGCCAGCATTACATTTCGGGAGCAGTACTTC. This translates into CASITFREQYF.